One sample yielded the 5 T cell receptor beta chains listed below, sequenced in a study of blood T cell repertoires in COVID-19. This table comes from immunoSEQ multiplex PCR, and its TCRdb copy is limited to in-frame clones, with some not included. The table includes some 140,000 clones, around nine tenths detected once. The sample taken for sequencing was peripheral blood. Every receptor here comes from a man aged 45-65 years with active or convalescent COVID-19.

The chain carries TRBV5-6 and TRBJ2-7; 9 bases agree with TRBD2. Germline CDR1 reads SGHDT; CDR2 reads YYEEEE. The V and J ends lost 5 bases and 7 bases, in that order; junction bases with no gene match: 19. CDR3 length: 17 residues. CDR3 in DNA: TGTGCCAGCAGTAATGGAGGAGAGGGACTAGCTTCGGAGGAGCAGTACTTC. This sequence encodes CASSNGGEGLASEEQYF.

The chain is built from TRBV27 and TRBJ2-7; TRBD1 matches at 8 bases. CDR1 and CDR2 from the germline V gene are MNHEY and SMNVEV (reference sequence). Trimming at V came to 6 bases and at J to 3 bases, leaving 10 bases not matched to a gene. The CDR3 is 15 amino acids. The CDR3 here is CASSPGGARIYEQYF. Here the CDR3 DNA reads TGTGCCAGCAGCCCAGGGGGCGCCCGGATCTACGAGCAGTACTTC.

This clone was observed a few times. The chain couples TRBV2 to TRBJ1-3, with 9 nucleotides matching TRBD1. V was clipped by 6 bases and J by 0 bases; unmatched bases: 9. The CDR3 is 17 amino acids. Germline V gene lookup returns CDR1 SNHLY and CDR2 FYNNEI. The CDR3 region has the DNA TGTGCCAGCAGGGCAGGGACAGGGCGAGACTCTGGAAACACCATATATTTT. It encodes CASRAGTGRDSGNTIYF.

The rearrangement links TRBV5-6 to TRBJ1-3; 7 nucleotides align to TRBD1. V trimming: 5 bases; J trimming: 7 bases; junction bases outside the gene matches: 12. The CDR3 extends over 15 amino acids. Germline CDR1 SGHDT, CDR2 YYEEEE. The CDR3 DNA reads TGTGCCAGCAGAGAAACAGGGGCTGTGGGGAACACCATATATTTT. Translated, it gives CASRETGAVGNTIYF.

The chain employs TRBV4-1 and TRBJ2-7; 12 bases agree with TRBD1. The V gene's germline CDR1 is MGHRA and CDR2 YSYEKL. The CDR3 sequence is 17 residues long. The V and J ends lost 4 bases and 1 base, in that order; junction bases with no gene match: 8. This CDR3 reads CASSRGTGGTSSYEQYF. The CDR3 DNA reads TGCGCCAGCAGCCGAGGGACAGGGGGCACTTCGTCCTACGAGCAGTACTTC.